These 14 T cell receptor beta chains originate from one sample sequenced in a study of blood T cell repertoires in COVID-19. The table came from immunoSEQ multiplex PCR; TCRdb's copy has only in-frame clones and leaves some out. Altogether 130,000 to 150,000 clones are present, about 90% being singletons, with the ten largest covering 1.7%. The sequencing input was peripheral blood. The receptors were gathered from a woman aged 45 to 65 with acute or convalescent COVID-19.

CDR3 residues: CASSIGQGPSYGYTF. DNA for the CDR3: TGTGCCAGCAGCATCGGACAGGGCCCCTCCTATGGCTACACCTTC. The chain links TRBV21-1 to TRBJ1-2; the table's D gene call, TRBD1, was not cross checked with the DNA. TRBV21-1 is a recognized pseudogene. This CDR3 contains 15 residues.

The J gene is TRBJ2-1, the V gene TRBV27; 7 bases map to TRBD2. The V and J ends lost 6 bases and 5 bases, in that order; junction bases with no gene match: 4. The CDR3 is 13 amino acids. The germline gives CDR1 MNHEY, CDR2 SMNVEV (reference sequence). Here the CDR3 reads CASSWGGHNEQFF. In DNA, the CDR3 is TGTGCCAGCAGCTGGGGGGGACACAATGAGCAGTTCTTC.

The CDR3 loop is CASSPQGWETQYF. DNA for the CDR3: TGTGCCAGCAGCCCACAGGGATGGGAGACCCAGTACTTC. The chain has TRBV9 and TRBJ2-5, with D perhaps TRBD1 (6 bases). There are 13 residues in the CDR3. CDR1 and CDR2 from the germline V gene are SGDLS and YYNGEE. Deletions cut 4 bases from V and 5 bases from J, with 12 bases between. Full variable domain (remainder filled in from reference TRBV9 and TRBJ2-5): DSGVTQTPKHLITATGQRVTLRCSPRSGDLSVYWYQQSLDQGLQFLIQYYNGEERAKGNILERFSAQQFPDLHSELNLSSLELGDSALYFCASSPQGWETQYFGPGTRLLVL.

The chain combines TRBV7-2 with TRBJ2-5, with 7 nucleotides matching TRBD1. Per germline, CDR1 SGHTA and CDR2 FQGNSA. The junction had 11 bases not matched to a gene; V was cut back by 6 bases and J by 1 base. This CDR3 contains 16 residues. The CDR3 DNA sequence: TGTGCCAGCAGAGGGGGCTCTTTGGCCACCCAAGAGACCCAGTACTTC. Protein product: CASRGGSLATQETQYF.

This clone was recorded once. This sequence joins TRBV3-1 (or the pseudogene TRBV3-2) and TRBJ1-6; D gene unclear. This CDR3 contains 15 residues. Germline CDR1 is LGHDT and CDR2 is YNNKEL (reference sequence). V shed 3 bases and J shed 5 bases, with 11 bases lying between them. The CDR3 DNA is TGTGCCAGCAGCCACCCGGACGGGAATAATTCACCCCTCCACTTT. It translates to CASSHPDGNNSPLHF.

The genes are TRBV6-6 and TRBJ2-3; TRBD2 agrees at 9 bases. Germline V gene lookup returns CDR1 MNHNY and CDR2 SVGAGI (reference sequence). The V and J ends lost 5 bases and 4 bases, in that order; junction bases with no gene match: 7. The CDR3 has 15 residues. For the CDR3, the DNA is TGTGCCAGCAGTGGGCCGGGACTAGCCGCAGATACGCAGTATTTT. This encodes CASSGPGLAADTQYF.

This clone has only one observation. J is TRBJ2-2 and V is TRBV9, with a tentative D call TRBD2 (6 bases). Germline V lookup: CDR1 SGDLS, CDR2 YYNGEE. The length of the CDR3 is 17 residues. Trimming stripped 0 bases from V and 3 bases from J, with 15 bases between. The CDR3 protein is CASSVAAGSGYTGELFF. As DNA, the CDR3 is TGTGCCAGCAGCGTAGCTGCGGGATCCGGGTACACCGGGGAGCTGTTTTTT.

The V gene is TRBV5-1, the J gene TRBJ2-3; D is ambiguous. CDR1 and CDR2 from the germline V gene are SGHRS and YFSETQ. CDR3 length equals 13 residues. Trimming pared 0 bases from V and 5 bases from J, leaving 7 bases between. DNA of the CDR3: TGCGCCAGCAGCTTGGTGGCAAGAGATACGCAGTATTTT. Translation: CASSLVARDTQYF.

DNA for the CDR3: TGTGCCAGCACCTCCCCCCTAGCGGGAGATAGGAATGAGCAGTTCTTC. Encoded protein: CASTSPLAGDRNEQFF. The rearrangement joins TRBV11-2 to TRBJ2-1; 10 bases align to TRBD2. The V and J ends lost 7 bases and 7 bases, in that order; junction bases with no gene match: 13. Germline CDR1 reads SGHAT; CDR2 reads FQNNGV. The CDR3 consists of 16 residues.

V gene TRBV4-2 combines with J gene TRBJ1-2; 11 nucleotides match TRBD1. The CDR3 spans 15 residues. The germline V gene has CDR1 LGHNA and CDR2 YNFKEQ. V shed 0 bases, J shed 8 bases, and the junction held 5 bases outside the gene matches. Here the CDR3 DNA reads TGTGCCAGCAGCCAAGAGATGGACAGGGGGCGAGGCTACACCTTC. Its translation: CASSQEMDRGRGYTF.

The CDR3 DNA reads TGCGCCAGCAGTGAGGCGACTAGCGGGACAGGTGAGCAGTTCTTC. Residues: CASSEATSGTGEQFF. The V and J genes are TRBV10-1 and TRBJ2-1; 11 nucleotides match TRBD2. CDR3 length: 15 amino acids. The V gene end was trimmed by 2 bases and the J gene end by 9 bases; junction bases not matched to a gene: 6. CDR1 and CDR2 (germline): WNHNN, SYGVQD (reference sequence).

The chain recombines TRBV7-9 with TRBJ1-2, with D perhaps TRBD1 (5 bases). The V gene lost 0 bases and the J gene lost 7 bases, with 15 bases spanning the gap. This CDR3 spans 15 amino acids. Germline V gene lookup returns CDR1 SEHNR and CDR2 FQNEAQ (reference sequence). The CDR3 coding sequence is TGTGCCAGCAGCTTAGCCCAGGGAGGGACGGGTGGCTACACCTTC. Translated, it gives CASSLAQGGTGGYTF.

V gene TRBV15 combines with J gene TRBJ2-5, with a possible D match to TRBD1 (6 bases). V was pared by 6 bases and J by 7 bases, with 15 bases between. The CDR3 has 13 residues. Germline V gene sequence: CDR1 LNHNV, CDR2 YYDKDF (reference sequence). The CDR3 region is CATSYQGTGTQYF. The DNA for the CDR3 is TGTGCCACCAGTTATCAGGGGACGGGGACCCAGTACTTC.

The gene calls are TRBV11-3 and TRBJ2-7; D perhaps matches TRBD2 (5 bases). The germline gives CDR1 SGHNT, CDR2 YENEEA. The CDR3 length is 14 residues. Trimming removed 3 bases at V and 0 bases at J, with 9 bases between. DNA of the CDR3: TGTGCCAGCAGCTTCTCAGGAGGCTCCTACGAGCAGTACTTC. Amino acid sequence: CASSFSGGSYEQYF.